This paragraph covers one TCR beta chain sequence. The primer mix had 60 V beta and 13 J beta primers. The data were produced by immunoSEQ multiplex PCR, yet TCRdb's version contains in-frame clones alone and is incomplete. Counted here are 91,000 or so clones, over 80% occurring once; the ten biggest clones make up 5.4%. CDR1 MNHNY and CDR2 SVGAGI come from the germline V gene (reference sequence). The CDR3 sequence is 13 residues long. The trim removed 2 bases at V and 4 bases at J, leaving 0 bases unmatched. This specimen belongs to a study of glioma-infiltrating T cells after dendritic cell vaccination. Study-level information: Dendritic cell vaccine was injected intradermally three times, biweekly.

This sample's time point: after dendritic cell vaccination, including at tumor progression/relapse. Before vaccination, two weeks after the third vaccination, and at progression, PBMC were collected. Source: blood, taken after dendritic cell vaccination. J is TRBJ1-2 and V is TRBV6-6, with 8 positions matching TRBD1. The sequence was obtained from a human donor with glioblastoma. As DNA, the CDR3 is TGTGCCAGCAGTTACACAGGGGGCTATGGCTACACCTTC. This codes for CASSYTGGYGYTF.